This T cell receptor beta chain is drawn from a study of technical replicates of blood from a handful of donors. This clone appeared a single time. Germline-derived CDR1 and CDR2 are SGHRS and YFSETQ. There are 12 residues in the CDR3. Trimming removed 9 bases from V and 7 bases from J; junction bases left unmatched: 4. Some clones are missing from TCRdb's copy, which holds only in-frame ones; the method was immunoSEQ multiplex PCR. The sample lists around 100,000 clones; 95% to 97% were seen once. This clonotype was obtained from a human donor in good health. V is TRBV5-1 and J is TRBJ2-1, with TRBD1 matching 10 bases. Sequencing was carried out using T cells isolated from PBMCs. The CDR3 loop reads CATRDRGNEQFF. For the CDR3, the DNA is TGCGCCACCCGGGACAGGGGTAATGAGCAGTTCTTC.